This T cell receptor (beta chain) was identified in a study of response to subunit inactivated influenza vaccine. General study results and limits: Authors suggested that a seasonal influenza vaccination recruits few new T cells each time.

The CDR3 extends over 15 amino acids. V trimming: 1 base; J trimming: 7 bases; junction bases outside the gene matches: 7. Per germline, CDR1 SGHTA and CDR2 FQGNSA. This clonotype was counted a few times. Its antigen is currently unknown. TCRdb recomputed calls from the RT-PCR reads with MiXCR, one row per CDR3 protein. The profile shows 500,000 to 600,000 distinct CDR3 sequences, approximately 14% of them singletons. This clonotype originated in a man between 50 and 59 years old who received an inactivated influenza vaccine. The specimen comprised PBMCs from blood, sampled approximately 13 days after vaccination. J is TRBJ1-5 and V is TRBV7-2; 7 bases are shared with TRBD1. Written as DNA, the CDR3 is TGTGCCAGCAGCTTAGGGTCGACAGGGAAACAGCCCCAGCATTTT. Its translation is CASSLGSTGKQPQHF.